This T cell receptor (beta chain) is drawn from a study of blood T cell repertoires in COVID-19. Whole-study context: The samples span acute and convalescent COVID-19 from the United States, Italy and Spain. The cDNA or gDNA used as material had been derived from T cells, B-cell-depleted T cells, or PBMCs.

The length of the CDR3 is 13 residues. Germline CDR1 and CDR2: MNHEY and SMNVEV (reference sequence). Trimming cost V 0 bases and J 8 bases; bases outside gene matches: 2. Per the original data handling: Using reference gene primer amplification, nucleated cell counts were estimated. Generated by immunoSEQ multiplex PCR, the TCRdb table keeps only in-frame clones and is missing some. From that table come the V and J calls and clone size; the DNA was used to work out D and trimming. The sample carries fewer than 250,000 clones, less than 85% recorded once. With regard to this clone: This CDR3 is also generated by other DNA sequences in the sample.

The sequence derives from a woman in her forties or fifties with acute or convalescent COVID-19. Material for sequencing was peripheral blood. The gene calls are TRBV27 and TRBJ1-2; 8 nucleotides match TRBD1. CDR3 sequence reads: CASSLSQGGGYTF. DNA for the CDR3: TGTGCCAGCAGTTTATCACAGGGGGGGGGCTACACCTTC.